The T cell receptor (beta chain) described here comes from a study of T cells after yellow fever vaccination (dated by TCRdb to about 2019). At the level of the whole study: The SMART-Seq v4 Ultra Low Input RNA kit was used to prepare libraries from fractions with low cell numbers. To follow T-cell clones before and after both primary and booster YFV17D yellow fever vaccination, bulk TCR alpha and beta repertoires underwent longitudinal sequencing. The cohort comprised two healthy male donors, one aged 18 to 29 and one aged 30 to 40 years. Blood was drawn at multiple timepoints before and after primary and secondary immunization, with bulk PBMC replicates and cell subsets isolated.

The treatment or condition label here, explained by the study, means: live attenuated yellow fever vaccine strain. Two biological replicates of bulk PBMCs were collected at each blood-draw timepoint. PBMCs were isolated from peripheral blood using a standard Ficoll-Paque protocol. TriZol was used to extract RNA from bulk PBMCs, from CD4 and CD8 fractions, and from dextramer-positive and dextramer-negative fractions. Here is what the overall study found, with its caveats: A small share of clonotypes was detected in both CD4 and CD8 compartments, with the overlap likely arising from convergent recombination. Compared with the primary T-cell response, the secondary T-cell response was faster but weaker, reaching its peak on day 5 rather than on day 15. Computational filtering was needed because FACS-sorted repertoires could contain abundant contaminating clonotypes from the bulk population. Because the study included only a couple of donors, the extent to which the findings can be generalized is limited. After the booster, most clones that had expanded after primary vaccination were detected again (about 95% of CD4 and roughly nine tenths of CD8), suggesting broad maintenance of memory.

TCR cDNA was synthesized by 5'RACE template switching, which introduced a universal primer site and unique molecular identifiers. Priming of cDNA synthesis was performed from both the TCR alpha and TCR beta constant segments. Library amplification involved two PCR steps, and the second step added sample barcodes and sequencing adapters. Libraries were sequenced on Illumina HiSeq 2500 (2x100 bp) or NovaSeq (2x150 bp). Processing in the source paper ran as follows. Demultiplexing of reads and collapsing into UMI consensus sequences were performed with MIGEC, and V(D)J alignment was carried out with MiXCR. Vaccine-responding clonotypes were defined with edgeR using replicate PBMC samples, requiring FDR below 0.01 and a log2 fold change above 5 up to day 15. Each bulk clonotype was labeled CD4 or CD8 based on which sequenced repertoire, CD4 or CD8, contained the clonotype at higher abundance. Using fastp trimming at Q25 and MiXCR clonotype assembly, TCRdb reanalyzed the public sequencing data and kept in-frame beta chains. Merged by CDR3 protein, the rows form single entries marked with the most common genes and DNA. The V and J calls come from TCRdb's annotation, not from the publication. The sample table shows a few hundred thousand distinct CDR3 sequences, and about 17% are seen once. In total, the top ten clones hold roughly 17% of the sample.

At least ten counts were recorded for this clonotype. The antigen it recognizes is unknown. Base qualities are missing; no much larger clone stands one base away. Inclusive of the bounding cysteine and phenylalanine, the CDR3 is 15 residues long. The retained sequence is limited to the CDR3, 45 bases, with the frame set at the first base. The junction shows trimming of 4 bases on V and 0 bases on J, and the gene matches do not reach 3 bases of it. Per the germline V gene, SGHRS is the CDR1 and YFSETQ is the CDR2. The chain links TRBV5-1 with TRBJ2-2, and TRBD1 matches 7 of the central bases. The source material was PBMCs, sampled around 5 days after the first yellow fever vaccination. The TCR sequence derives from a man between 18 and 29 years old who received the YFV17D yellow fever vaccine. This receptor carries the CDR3 CASSQGTANTGELFF. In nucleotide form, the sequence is TGCGCCAGCAGCCAGGGGACAGCGAACACCGGGGAGCTGTTTTTT.